This TCR beta chain appears in the sequencing data of a study of memory CD4+ T cells and cytomegalovirus serostatus. Using immunoSEQ multiplex PCR, the repertoire was profiled, and TCRdb retains in-frame clones only, with some absent. Among around 50,000 clones listed, roughly 78% were seen once. Note on this clone: Its cognate antigen is unknown.

Single viable CD3+CD4+CD8-CD45RO+ cells were sorted as the memory CD4+ T cells. Germline CDR1 is SNHLY and CDR2 is FYNNEI. The CDR3 length is 13 residues. Trimming removed 1 base at V and 1 base at J, with 4 bases between. Study results and limitations: The CMV-associated TCR signature appears largely within the CD4+ memory repertoire.

Sequenced input: memory CD4+ T cells from blood. This clonotype was obtained from an adult in good health and CMV-seronegative. The chain employs TRBV2 and TRBJ2-5; D call uncertain. The chain's CDR3 is CASSEVGQETQYF. The DNA for the CDR3 is TGTGCCAGCAGTGAAGTAGGCCAAGAGACCCAGTACTTC.